This T cell receptor beta chain appears in the sequencing data of a study of CD8 T cells in Susac syndrome. Random-hexamer reverse transcription was applied to about 0.5 to 1 ug RNA. TCRdb processed the immunoSEQ multiplex PCR reads anew with MiXCR; each CDR3 protein has one entry. Among approximately 200,000 distinct CDR3 sequences, 95% were seen once, and the ten largest hold 0.082%. This CDR3 is built from 14 residues. V was clipped by 7 bases and J by 1 base; unmatched bases: 5. Germline V gene sequence: CDR1 SQVTM, CDR2 ANQGSEA. Sequenced: CD4+ T cells from PBMCs. This chain connects TRBV29-1 to TRBJ2-2; 8 bases fit TRBD2. This clonotype was sampled from a human donor with multiple sclerosis. The CDR3 sequence: CSAESGGNTGELFF. DNA of the CDR3: TGCAGCGCCGAGAGCGGGGGGAACACCGGGGAGCTGTTTTTT.